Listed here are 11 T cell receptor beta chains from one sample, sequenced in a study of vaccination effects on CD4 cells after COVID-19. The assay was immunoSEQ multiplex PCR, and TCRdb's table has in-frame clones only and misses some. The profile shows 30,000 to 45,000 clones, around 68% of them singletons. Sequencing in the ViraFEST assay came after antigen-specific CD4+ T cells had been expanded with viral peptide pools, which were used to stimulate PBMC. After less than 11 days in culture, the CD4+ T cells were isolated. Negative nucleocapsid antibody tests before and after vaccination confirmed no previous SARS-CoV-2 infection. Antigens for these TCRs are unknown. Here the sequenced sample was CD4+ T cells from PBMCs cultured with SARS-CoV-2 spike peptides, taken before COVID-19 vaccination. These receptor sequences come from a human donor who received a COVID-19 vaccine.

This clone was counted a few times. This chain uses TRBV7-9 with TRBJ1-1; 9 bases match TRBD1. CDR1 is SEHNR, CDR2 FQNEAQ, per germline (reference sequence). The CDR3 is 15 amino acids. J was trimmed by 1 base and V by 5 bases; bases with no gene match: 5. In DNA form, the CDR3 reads TGTGCCAGCAGCCCACAGGGGGCAGCGAACACTGAAGCTTTCTTT. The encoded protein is CASSPQGAANTEAFF.

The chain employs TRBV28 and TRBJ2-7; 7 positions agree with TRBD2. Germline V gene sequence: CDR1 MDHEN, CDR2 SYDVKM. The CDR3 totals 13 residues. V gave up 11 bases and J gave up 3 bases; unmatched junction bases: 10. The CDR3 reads CAGSGGPRYEQYF. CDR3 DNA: TGTGCCGGGTCGGGGGGACCCCGCTACGAGCAGTACTTC.

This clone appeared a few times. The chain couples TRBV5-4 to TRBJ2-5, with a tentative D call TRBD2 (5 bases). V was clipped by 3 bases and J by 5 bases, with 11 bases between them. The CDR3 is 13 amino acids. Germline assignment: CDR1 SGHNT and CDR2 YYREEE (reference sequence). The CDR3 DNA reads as TGTGCCAGCAGCTCAATGACGGGGGAGACCCAGTACTTC. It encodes CASSSMTGETQYF.

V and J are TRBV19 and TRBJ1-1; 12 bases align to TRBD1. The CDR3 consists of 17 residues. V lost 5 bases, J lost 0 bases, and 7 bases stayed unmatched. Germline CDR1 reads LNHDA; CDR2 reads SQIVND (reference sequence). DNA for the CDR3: TGTGCCAGTAGTTTCGGGACAGGGGGCGGGTTGAACACTGAAGCTTTCTTT. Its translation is CASSFGTGGGLNTEAFF.

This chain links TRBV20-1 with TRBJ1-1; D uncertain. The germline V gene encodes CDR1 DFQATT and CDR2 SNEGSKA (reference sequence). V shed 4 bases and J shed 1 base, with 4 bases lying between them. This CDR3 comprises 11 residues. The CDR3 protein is CSAKRNTEAFF. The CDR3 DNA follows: TGCAGTGCTAAACGGAACACTGAAGCTTTCTTT.

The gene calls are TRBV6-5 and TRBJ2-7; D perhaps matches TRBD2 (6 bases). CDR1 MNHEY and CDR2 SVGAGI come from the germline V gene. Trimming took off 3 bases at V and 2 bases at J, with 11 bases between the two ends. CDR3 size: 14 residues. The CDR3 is CASSYGGITYEQYF. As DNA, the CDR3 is TGTGCCAGCAGTTATGGCGGGATCACCTACGAGCAGTACTTC.

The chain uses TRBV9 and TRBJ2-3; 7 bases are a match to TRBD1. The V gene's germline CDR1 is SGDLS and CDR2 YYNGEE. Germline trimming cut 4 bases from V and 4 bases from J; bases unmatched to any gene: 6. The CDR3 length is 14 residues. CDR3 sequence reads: CASSLRQGADTQYF. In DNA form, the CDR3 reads TGTGCCAGCAGCTTAAGACAGGGAGCAGATACGCAGTATTTT.

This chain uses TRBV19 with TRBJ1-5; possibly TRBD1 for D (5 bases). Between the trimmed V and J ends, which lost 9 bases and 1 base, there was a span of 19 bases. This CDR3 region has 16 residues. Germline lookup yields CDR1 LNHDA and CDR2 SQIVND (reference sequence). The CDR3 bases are TGTGCCAGCCGTGAGAGGGGAGGAGTGAGCAATCAGCCCCAGCATTTT. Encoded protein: CASRERGGVSNQPQHF.

CDR3 protein: CASSPRAQGSDEQFF. CDR3 coding DNA: TGTGCCAGCTCACCCAGAGCACAGGGATCGGATGAGCAGTTCTTC. J is TRBJ2-1 and V is TRBV18; weak D call: TRBD1 (6 bases). The CDR3 is 15 amino acids. Germline loops: CDR1 KGHSH, CDR2 LQKENI. Between the trimmed V and J ends, which lost 3 bases and 8 bases, there was a span of 17 bases.

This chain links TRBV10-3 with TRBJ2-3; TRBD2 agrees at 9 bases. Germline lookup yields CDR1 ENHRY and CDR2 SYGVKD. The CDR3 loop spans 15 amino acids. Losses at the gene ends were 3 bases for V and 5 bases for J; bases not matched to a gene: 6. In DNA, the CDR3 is TGTGCCATCAGTGACACAGCGGGGGGAGGAGATACGCAGTATTTT. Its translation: CAISDTAGGGDTQYF.

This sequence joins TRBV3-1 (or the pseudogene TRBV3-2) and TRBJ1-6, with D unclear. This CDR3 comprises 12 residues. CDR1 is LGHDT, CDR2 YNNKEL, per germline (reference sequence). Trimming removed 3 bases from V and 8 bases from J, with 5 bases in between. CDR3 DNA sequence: TGTGCCAGCAGCCAGGGTGATTCACCCCTCCACTTT. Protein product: CASSQGDSPLHF.